Listed below are T cell receptor beta chains from one sample, sequenced in a study of CD8+CD57+ T cells in acquired aplastic anemia. TCRdb reprocessed the reads via MiXCR and lists one record per CDR3 protein. This repertoire shows fewer than 150,000 distinct CDR3 sequences, around 48% found once; its top ten account for roughly 2.7%. Sequences were obtained from sorted CD4+, CD8+, or CD8+CD57+ T cells (not recorded which) from PBMCs. Receptors originate from a human donor in good health, serving as a control. The CDR3 runs from the conserved cysteine through the conserved F or W. A D gene is named only where the DNA matches it firmly. The size field is filled for only some rows; it gives once, few, many or a size class.

CASSEAGGITTEAFF TGTGCCAGCAGTGAAGCAGGGGGCATTACGACTGAAGCTTTCTTT TRBV2 . TRBJ1-1 TRBD1
CASSARTGASYEQYF TGTGCCAGCAGCGCTCGGACAGGGGCTTCCTACGAGCAGTACTTC TRBV9 many TRBJ2-7 TRBD1
CASSRTGGNQPQHF TGTGCCAGCAGCCGGACAGGGGGCAATCAGCCCCAGCATTTT TRBV9 . TRBJ1-5 TRBD1
CATSRGGGTDTQYF TGTGCCACCAGCAGGGGGGGGGGCACAGATACGCAGTATTTT TRBV15 many TRBJ2-3 TRBD2
CASSARPANTGELFF TGTGCCAGTAGTGCGAGACCAGCGAACACCGGGGAGCTGTTTTTT TRBV19 many TRBJ2-2 .
CASRFRGGPYEQYF TGTGCCAGCAGATTTAGAGGGGGGCCCTACGAGCAGTACTTC TRBV6-5 many TRBJ2-7 .
CAWSSRATYEQYF TGTGCCTGGAGTTCCAGGGCTACCTACGAGCAGTACTTC TRBV30 . TRBJ2-7 .
CASRGGLFGYTF TGTGCCAGCAGAGGGGGGCTGTTTGGCTACACCTTC TRBV2 . TRBJ1-2 .
CSAATSGGAAGELFF TGCAGTGCTGCGACTAGCGGGGGGGCGGCCGGGGAGCTGTTTTTT TRBV20-1 once TRBJ2-2 TRBD2
CSVAGGQGNEQFF TGCAGCGTTGCAGGGGGGCAGGGTAATGAGCAGTTCTTC TRBV29-1 . TRBJ2-1 .
CSVEGGQYNEQFF TGCAGCGTTGAAGGGGGACAGTACAATGAGCAGTTCTTC TRBV29-1 . TRBJ2-1 TRBD1
CASSHRDRNEKLFF TGTGCCAGCAGCCACCGGGACAGGAATGAAAAACTGTTTTTT TRBV9 many TRBJ1-4 TRBD1
CASSLTLARAGNTIYF TGTGCCAGCAGCTTAACCCTGGCGAGGGCTGGAAACACCATATATTTT TRBV11-2 many TRBJ1-3 .
CASSAAGGIAYEQYF TGTGCCAGCAGTGCAGCGGGGGGTATAGCGTACGAGCAGTACTTC TRBV12-3/TRBV12-4 many TRBJ2-7 TRBD2
CASSIRGADSNQPQHF TGTGCCAGTAGTATTAGGGGCGCAGATAGCAATCAGCCCCAGCATTTT TRBV19 many TRBJ1-5 .
CASTKPGGTEAFF TGTGCCAGCACGAAGCCCGGGGGTACTGAAGCTTTCTTT TRBV12-3/TRBV12-4 . TRBJ1-1 .
CASTLTSGGAYNEQFF TGTGCCAGTACCTTAACTAGCGGGGGGGCCTACAATGAGCAGTTCTTC TRBV19 many TRBJ2-1 TRBD2
CASSSELAGGSSEQFF TGTGCCAGCAGCTCTGAACTAGCGGGGGGAAGTAGTGAGCAGTTCTTC TRBV11-1 many TRBJ2-1 TRBD2
CASSPGLVLGEQFF TGCGCCAGCAGCCCCGGACTAGTCCTCGGTGAGCAGTTCTTC TRBV4-3 many TRBJ2-1 TRBD2
CSVGGTAGGEKLFF TGCAGCGTAGGAGGGACAGCCGGCGGTGAAAAACTGTTTTTT TRBV29-1 many TRBJ1-4 TRBD1
CASREEDSPGETQYF TGTGCCAGCAGGGAGGAGGACAGCCCTGGTGAGACCCAGTACTTC TRBV2 few TRBJ2-5 .
CASTYGGGHTEAFF TGTGCCAGCACGTACGGAGGGGGCCACACTGAAGCTTTCTTT TRBV25-1 . TRBJ1-1 TRBD1
CASSDGMRSTDTQYF TGTGCCAGCAGTGACGGGATGAGGAGCACAGATACGCAGTATTTT TRBV2 . TRBJ2-3 .
CASRATGQGINEQFF TGTGCCAGCAGGGCGACGGGACAGGGAATCAATGAGCAGTTCTTC TRBV14 . TRBJ2-1 TRBD1
CSVKGTGGNTIYF TGCAGTGTTAAAGGGACAGGTGGAAACACCATATATTTT TRBV20-1 . TRBJ1-3 TRBD1
CASTERAGYTEAFF TGTGCCAGTACTGAGCGGGCGGGATACACTGAAGCTTTCTTT TRBV19 . TRBJ1-1 .
CSVELDSYEQYF TGCAGCGTTGAGCTCGATTCCTACGAGCAGTACTTC TRBV29-1 . TRBJ2-7 .
CASSLVGTSGDNTYEQYF TGTGCCAGCAGCTTAGTTGGGACTAGCGGGGACAATACCTACGAGCAGTACTTC TRBV11-2 . TRBJ2-7 TRBD2
CATRAPDNEQFF TGTGCCACACGGGCCCCGGACAATGAGCAGTTCTTC TRBV10-3 . TRBJ2-1 .
CASTDRPTGELFF TGTGCCAGCACGGACAGACCCACCGGGGAGCTGTTTTTT TRBV2 . TRBJ2-2 .
CASSELAGSTDTQYF TGTGCCAGCAGTGAGCTAGCGGGTAGCACAGATACGCAGTATTTT TRBV10-3 few TRBJ2-3 TRBD2
CASSFSPGLQTDTQYF TGTGCCAGCAGCTTCTCACCGGGACTACAAACAGATACGCAGTATTTT TRBV11-2 many TRBJ2-3 TRBD2
CATTYPGASYGYTF TGTGCCACCACCTACCCGGGGGCTAGCTATGGCTACACCTTC TRBV15 few TRBJ1-2 .
CASSLAGTTYEQYF TGTGCCAGCAGCTTAGCCGGGACTACCTACGAGCAGTACTTC TRBV7-9 . TRBJ2-7 TRBD2
CASSSQSGSTDTQYF TGTGCCAGCAGCTCCCAGAGCGGGAGCACAGATACGCAGTATTTT TRBV7-3 few TRBJ2-3 .
CASRAIGGTNVVYNEQFF TGCGCCAGCAGGGCTATCGGTGGAACCAACGTGGTCTACAATGAGCAGTTCTTC TRBV5-1 . TRBJ2-1 .
CASSVYRATNEKLFF TGTGCCAGCAGTGTGTACAGGGCAACTAATGAAAAACTGTTTTTT TRBV25-1 . TRBJ1-4 .
CATTSISSTDTQYF TGTGCCACAACAAGTATTTCTAGCACAGATACGCAGTATTTT TRBV10-3 . TRBJ2-3 .
CASSIRQGGNSPLHF TGTGCCAGTAGTATCCGACAGGGCGGTAATTCACCCCTCCACTTT TRBV19 . TRBJ1-6 TRBD1
CSAEPGQGGYEQYF TGCAGTGCTGAACCGGGACAGGGGGGCTACGAGCAGTACTTC TRBV20-1 many TRBJ2-7 TRBD1
CATSGRGLTDTQYF TGTGCCACCAGTGGACGGGGACTCACAGATACGCAGTATTTT TRBV24-1 medium-sized TRBJ2-3 .
CATSDTGGTHQPQHF TGTGCCACCAGTGATACAGGGGGAACTCATCAGCCCCAGCATTTT TRBV24-1 . TRBJ1-5 TRBD1
CATSDPVGVQYF TGTGCCACCAGTGACCCCGTTGGGGTGCAGTACTTC TRBV24-1 few TRBJ2-7 .
CASSADGSSYEQYF TGTGCCAGCAGCGCCGACGGAAGCTCCTACGAGCAGTACTTC TRBV11-3 . TRBJ2-7 .
CASSVGQGISGYTF TGTGCCAGCAGCGTCGGACAGGGAATTAGCGGCTACACCTTC TRBV7-9 . TRBJ1-2 TRBD1
CASTPSGLNTEAFF TGTGCCAGCACCCCTTCCGGGCTGAACACTGAAGCTTTCTTT TRBV27 . TRBJ1-1 .
CASSLGRGPQETQYF TGTGCCAGCAGCTTAGGGCGTGGGCCCCAAGAGACCCAGTACTTC TRBV7-8 . TRBJ2-5 .
CASSLVRHNNSPLHF TGTGCCAGCAGCTTAGTCAGACACAATAATTCACCCCTCCACTTT TRBV7-9 . TRBJ1-6 .
CASSYSYNQPQHF TGTGCCAGCAGTTACTCTTACAATCAGCCCCAGCATTTT TRBV6-5 many TRBJ1-5 .
CASSLALAGGEQYF TGTGCCAGCAGCTTAGCCCTAGCGGGGGGCGAGCAGTACTTC TRBV7-4 . TRBJ2-7 TRBD2
CASSYSKLAIATDTQYF TGTGCCAGCAGTTACTCGAAGCTAGCTATCGCAACAGATACGCAGTATTTT TRBV6-2/TRBV6-3 few TRBJ2-3 .
CASSYTTGASSSPLHF TGTGCCAGCAGTTACACCACAGGGGCAAGTAGTTCACCCCTCCACTTT TRBV6-5 many TRBJ1-6 TRBD1
CASSDSGGVTDTQYF TGTGCCAGCAGTGACTCGGGGGGGGTCACAGATACGCAGTATTTT TRBV6-4 few TRBJ2-3 TRBD2
CATSGRAGGTDTQYF TGTGCCACCAGTGGTCGAGCGGGAGGCACGGATACGCAGTATTTT TRBV24-1 . TRBJ2-3 TRBD2
CASRDTGLAGGPYQETQYF TGTGCCAGTAGGGACACGGGACTAGCGGGGGGCCCGTACCAAGAGACCCAGTACTTC TRBV19 . TRBJ2-5 TRBD2